A selection of T cell receptor beta chains follows, all from one sample in a study of cytomegalovirus exposure and HLA in healthy donors. Libraries were prepared by immunoSEQ multiplex PCR; TCRdb keeps only in-frame clonotypes and omits some of them. This repertoire shows about 160,000 clones, more than 70% found once; its top ten account for approximately 1.6%. The sample was PBMCs. The receptors here all came from a male donor in good health and CMV-seronegative. CDR3s include the opening cysteine and the closing phenylalanine or tryptophan. The D gene is left open where the match is weak. Size tells how often a clone was seen (once, few, many) or the class of an expanded clone, and some rows leave it out.

TRBV15	TRBJ2-5	TRBD2	-	TGTGCCACCAGCAGTGGCGGGACTAGCGGGAGTTGGACAGAGACCCAGTACTTC	CATSSGGTSGSWTETQYF
TRBV28	TRBJ2-3	-	-	TGTGCCAGCAGTTTCCTCGGAGATACGCAGTATTTT	CASSFLGDTQYF
TRBV7-9	TRBJ2-3	-	-	TGTTCCAGCAGCCTCTTCGATACGCAGTATTTT	CSSSLFDTQYF
TRBV28	TRBJ2-3	-	-	TGTGCCAGTATACAGGGAGATACGCAGTATTTT	CASIQGDTQYF
TRBV6-5	TRBJ2-7	TRBD1	-	TGTGCCAGCAGTTCGCCGGGACAGGGGATGTCGGGCGAGCAGTACTTC	CASSSPGQGMSGEQYF
TRBV19	TRBJ2-6	-	-	TGTGCCAGTAGTATCGGTCACTCTGGGGCCAACGTCCTGACTTTC	CASSIGHSGANVLTF
TRBV5-5	TRBJ2-7	TRBD1	-	TGTGCCAGCAGCTTCGGGGACAGCCGGAACGAGCAGTACTTC	CASSFGDSRNEQYF
TRBV4-1	TRBJ2-1	-	-	TGCGCCAGCAGCCAAGATCAGGGTGGGTACAATGAGCAGTTCTTC	CASSQDQGGYNEQFF
TRBV21-1	TRBJ1-2	-	medium-sized	TGTGCCAGCAGCAAAGGACAGGGGGCCTATGGCTACACCTTC	CASSKGQGAYGYTF
TRBV15	TRBJ1-6	-	-	TGTGCCACCAGCAGAGGAGCTAGAATGGATTCACCCCTCCACTTT	CATSRGARMDSPLHF
TRBV27	TRBJ1-1	-	once	TGTGCCAGCAGTCCCGGACAGAATGAAGCTTTCTTT	CASSPGQNEAFF
TRBV6-5	TRBJ1-5	TRBD1	-	TGTGCCAGCAGTCTACACCCAGGGGGCGCCGGGCCCCAGCATTTT	CASSLHPGGAGPQHF
TRBV28	TRBJ1-2	-	-	TGTGCCAGCAGTTTGTGGAGTGGGGCGACGCTCGAACAGGGCTACACCTTC	CASSLWSGATLEQGYTF
TRBV7-9	TRBJ2-3	-	-	TGTGCCAGCAGAGAGACTACAACAGATACGCAGTATTTT	CASRETTTDTQYF
TRBV4-1	TRBJ2-2	TRBD1	-	TGCGCCAGCAGTCGACAGGGTTCGTCCGGGGAGCTGTTTTTT	CASSRQGSSGELFF
TRBV11-2	TRBJ2-7	-	few	TGTGCCAGCAGCTGGGGGGAAGGCGAGCAGTACTTC	CASSWGEGEQYF
TRBV18	TRBJ2-1	-	once	TGTGCCAGCTCATCCGGACACTACAATGAGCAGTTCTTC	CASSSGHYNEQFF
TRBV21-1	TRBJ2-1	-	-	TGTGCCAGCAGCAAGGGACTAGATTTGTCGGGCAATGAGCAGTTCTTC	CASSKGLDLSGNEQFF
TRBV4-1	TRBJ1-3	-	few	TGCGCCAGCAGCCCCACCTATCAGGGTCGAAGCTCTGGAAACACCATATATTTT	CASSPTYQGRSSGNTIYF
TRBV4-3	TRBJ2-7	-	-	TGCGCCAGCAGCCAAGGCACAGGGTCCGCCTACGAGCAGTACTTC	CASSQGTGSAYEQYF
TRBV9	TRBJ2-5	-	-	TGTGCCAGCAGCCCAGGGGAGGGGGGGCCGAAGACCCAGTACTTC	CASSPGEGGPKTQYF
TRBV28	TRBJ1-2	-	-	TGTGCCAGCAGTCGGTCGGGCTATGGCTACACCTTC	CASSRSGYGYTF